This TCR beta chain is drawn from a study of blood T cell repertoires in COVID-19. Study as a whole: Samples taken during acute and convalescent COVID-19 were collected in the United States, Italy and Spain. T cells, B-cell-depleted T cells, or PBMCs supplied cDNA or gDNA.

The length of the CDR3 is 18 residues. Trimming at V came to 7 bases and at J to 0 bases, leaving 7 bases not matched to a gene. The germline CDR1 and CDR2 sequences are SGHRS and YFSETQ. In the original processing: Reference gene primer amplification yielded estimated nucleated cell counts. Here immunoSEQ multiplex PCR was the method, and the copy in TCRdb shows in-frame clones only, minus some. V, J and clone size reflect that table, while D and trimming were determined from the DNA. The table includes 210,000 or so clones, 86% detected once. This clonotype originated in a woman between 50 and 59 years old with acute or convalescent COVID-19. Material for sequencing was peripheral blood. This sequence joins TRBV5-1 and TRBJ2-2; 15 bases are shared with TRBD2. The CDR3 DNA is TGCGCCAGCCAGGGACTAGCGGGAGGTTTCGCGAACACCGGGGAGCTGTTTTTT. It specifies CASQGLAGGFANTGELFF.